This T cell receptor beta chain is drawn from a study of tumor-infiltrating lymphocytes in primary liver carcinoma. In the study overall: T1-T3 N0M0 was the stage of the tumors, which were roughly 4 to 11 cm across. Study-wide results and caveats: When set against blood, tumors had a significantly higher top-250-clone fraction (p = 0.039).

To note about this clonotype: The antigen remains unidentified. Because the CDR3 is missing its conserved closing phenylalanine or tryptophan, this is likely a read error.

This CDR3 has 15 residues. The germline V gene encodes CDR1 MGHRA and CDR2 YSYEKL. The V end lost 1 base, the J end lost 7 bases, and 11 bases lay between the germline ends. Co-extracted RNA and DNA came from about 19-30 mg of unsorted bulk tissue. TCR beta cDNA was made from approximately 540 ng total RNA with a constant-region primer. Nested multiplex PCR, run for three rounds with slightly modified ARM-PCR, yielded TCR beta libraries. Amplification in the first two PCR rounds was performed using TRBV1-TRBV30 forward primers and a C-beta reverse primer for 10 cycles each. TCRdb reprocessed the multiplex PCR reads via MiXCR and lists one record per CDR3 protein. The sample includes just under 95,000 distinct CDR3 sequences, about 73% of them seen just once.

Sequenced input: tumor-adjacent normal liver tissue. The chain couples TRBV4-1 to TRBJ1-6; TRBD1 is a possible D gene (6 bases). The source of this sequence is a man aged 40-49 years with primary liver carcinoma and hepatitis B virus infection. The CDR3 DNA is TGCGCCAGCAGCCAAGTTCAGGGGTTGAATTCACCCCTCCACTCT. Protein sequence: CASSQVQGLNSPLHS.